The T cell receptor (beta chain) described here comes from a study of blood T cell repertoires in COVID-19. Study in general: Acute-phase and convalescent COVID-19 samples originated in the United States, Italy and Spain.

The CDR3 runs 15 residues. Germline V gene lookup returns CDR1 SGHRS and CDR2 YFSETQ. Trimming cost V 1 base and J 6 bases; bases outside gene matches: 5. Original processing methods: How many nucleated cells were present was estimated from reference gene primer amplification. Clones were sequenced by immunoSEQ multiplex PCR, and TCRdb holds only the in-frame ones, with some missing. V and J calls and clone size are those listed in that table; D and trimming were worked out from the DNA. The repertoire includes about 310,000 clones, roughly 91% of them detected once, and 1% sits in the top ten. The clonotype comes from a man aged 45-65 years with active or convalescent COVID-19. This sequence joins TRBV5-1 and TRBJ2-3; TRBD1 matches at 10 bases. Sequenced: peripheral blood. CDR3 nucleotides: TGCGCCAGCAGCTTGTCCGGGACAGGGGAGGATACGCAGTATTTT. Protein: CASSLSGTGEDTQYF.